This TCR beta chain was documented in a study of T-cell reconstitution after alpha-beta-depleted transplantation in children. Germline values: CDR1 MNHNS, CDR2 SASEGT. This CDR3 has 21 amino acids. V was shortened by 2 bases and J by 2 bases, with 31 bases between the two germline ends. The library targeted TCRbeta and was prepared with unique molecular identifiers. TCRdb reprocessed the PCR reads via MiXCR and lists one record per CDR3 protein. Here the sample spans more than 85,000 distinct CDR3 sequences, approximately 10% being singletons. The sample here was PBMCs from the stem cell graft donor, taken from the stem cell graft. V gene TRBV6-1 combines with J gene TRBJ2-7; D is perhaps TRBD1 (6 bases). The receptor comes from a human donor who donated a stem cell graft to a child with acute lymphoblastic leukemia. The CDR3 reads CASSELPTRWGRDFLTYEQYF. The CDR3 coding sequence is TGTGCCAGCAGTGAACTCCCCACTAGGTGGGGGCGCGACTTCCTCACCTACGAGCAGTACTTC.